One and the same sample provided the 29 T cell receptor beta chains below, sequenced in a study of shared clonotypes between healthy human individuals. Generated by immunoSEQ multiplex PCR, the TCRdb table keeps only in-frame clones and is missing some. This table holds around 1 million clones, roughly 72% found once. The specimen was memory CD4+ T cells sorted from blood. The subset: CD45RA-negative fraction. These receptors came from a young man in good health.

The CDR3 nucleotides are TGTGCCAGCCAGGGCGGGGCCAGCTCCTATAATTCACCCCTCCACTTT. Translated, it gives CASQGGASSYNSPLHF. This rearrangement joins TRBV7-9 to TRBJ1-6; perhaps TRBD1 as D (5 bases). CDR3 size: 16 residues. The V end was cut by 8 bases, the J end by 0 bases, with 14 bases between. In germline, CDR1 is SEHNR, CDR2 FQNEAQ (reference sequence).

This clone was counted many times. The CDR3 sequence is CASSLESGGGETQYF. The CDR3 region has the DNA TGTGCCAGCAGCTTAGAATCCGGGGGGGGAGAGACCCAGTACTTC. The chain joins TRBV7-8 to TRBJ2-5; 8 bases line up with TRBD2. The V and J ends lost 1 base and 4 bases, in that order; junction bases with no gene match: 5. The CDR3 totals 15 residues. CDR1 SGHVS and CDR2 FQNEAQ come from the germline V gene. Complete variable domain (other parts from reference TRBV7-8 and TRBJ2-5): GAGVSQSPRYKVAKRGQDVALRCDPISGHVSLFWYQQALGQGPEFLTYFQNEAQLDKSGLPSDRFFAERPEGSVSTLKIQRTQQEDSAVYLCASSLESGGGETQYFGPGTRLLVL.

V and J are TRBV6-4 and TRBJ1-5; 8 bases agree with TRBD1. The germline V gene encodes CDR1 MRHNA and CDR2 SNTAGT. There are 14 residues in the CDR3. V was clipped by 5 bases and J by 7 bases; unmatched bases: 7. The CDR3 spells CASSLQGGGQPQHF. The CDR3 DNA sequence: TGTGCCAGCAGTTTACAGGGGGGCGGGCAGCCCCAGCATTTT.

This rearrangement joins TRBV6-5 to TRBJ2-2; D gene unclear. CDR3 length: 16 amino acids. V was shortened by 0 bases and J by 2 bases, with 10 bases between the two germline ends. Germline loops: CDR1 MNHEY, CDR2 SVGAGI. The CDR3 loop is CASSYSQYSNTGELFF. As DNA, the CDR3 is TGTGCCAGCAGTTACTCCCAGTACAGCAACACCGGGGAGCTGTTTTTT.

The chain has TRBV7-8 and TRBJ1-3; a weak D match, TRBD1 (5 bases). CDR1 is SGHVS, CDR2 FQNEAQ, per germline. This CDR3 is 15 amino acids long. V shed 4 bases and J shed 2 bases, with 12 bases lying between them. The CDR3 DNA is TGTGCCAGCAGCTGGGAGGGGATCACTGGAAACACCATATATTTT. This gives the protein CASSWEGITGNTIYF.

This sequence joins TRBV30 and TRBJ2-3; the D is unclear. V was clipped by 3 bases and J by 0 bases, with 7 bases between them. From germline, CDR1 is GTSNPN and CDR2 SVGIG (reference sequence). The CDR3 loop spans 13 amino acids. The CDR3, as DNA: TGTGCCTGGAGGGGCAAGAGCACAGATACGCAGTATTTT. Protein: CAWRGKSTDTQYF. Full variable domain (remainder filled in from reference TRBV30 and TRBJ2-3): SQTIHQWPATLVQPVGSPLSLECTVEGTSNPNLYWYRQAAGRGLQLLFYSVGIGQISSEVPQNLSASRPQDRQFILSSKKLLLSDSGFYLCAWRGKSTDTQYFGPGTRLTVL.

This chain links TRBV7-2 with TRBJ2-1, with 11 bases fitting TRBD2. Trimming took 6 bases from V and 0 from J; bases not matched to a gene: 4. CDR1 is SGHTA and CDR2 is FQGNSA in the germline V gene. This CDR3 spans 16 amino acids. The CDR3 region has the DNA TGTGCCAGCAGGCCAACTAGCGGGAGCTCCTACAATGAGCAGTTCTTC. As protein: CASRPTSGSSYNEQFF.

Comments on this clone: This sample also contains other DNA sequences that code for the same CDR3. The genes are TRBV7-9 and TRBJ2-3; the match to TRBD2 covers 16 bases. J was trimmed by 3 bases and V by 5 bases; bases with no gene match: 2. The germline V gene encodes CDR1 SEHNR and CDR2 FQNEAQ (reference sequence). The CDR3 consists of 16 residues. CDR3 nucleotides: TGTGCCAGCAGCCCGGGACTAGCGGGAGGGACAGATACGCAGTATTTT. This encodes CASSPGLAGGTDTQYF.

The chain recombines TRBV6-5 with TRBJ2-7; 12 nucleotides agree with TRBD2. The germline CDR1 and CDR2 sequences are MNHEY and SVGAGI. Unmatched junction bases numbered 5, after V lost 6 bases and J lost 2 bases. The CDR3 runs to 15 residues. The CDR3, as DNA: TGTGCCAGCAGGGGGACTAGCGGGTTTGCCTACGAGCAGTACTTC. Amino acid sequence: CASRGTSGFAYEQYF.

J is TRBJ2-2 and V is TRBV9; TRBD2 might be the D (7 bases). Germline V gene sequence: CDR1 SGDLS, CDR2 YYNGEE. The CDR3 spans 15 residues. Trimming shortened V by 3 bases and J by 5 bases, and 14 bases separated the two germline ends. The DNA for the CDR3 is TGTGCCAGCAGCGCCCGGGGGGCGATAACCGGGGAGCTGTTTTTT. Its translation: CASSARGAITGELFF. The whole variable domain, filled in from reference TRBV9 and TRBJ2-2, reads DSGVTQTPKHLITATGQRVTLRCSPRSGDLSVYWYQQSLDQGLQFLIQYYNGEERAKGNILERFSAQQFPDLHSELNLSSLELGDSALYFCASSARGAITGELFFGEGSRLTVL.

Comment on this clone: At the DNA level, this CDR3 is encoded by other sequences in the same sample as well. The J gene is TRBJ2-2, the V gene TRBV5-6, with D unclear. Trimming removed 4 bases at V and 2 bases at J, with 3 bases between. CDR3 length: 12 amino acids. CDR1 is SGHDT and CDR2 is YYEEEE in the germline V gene. The CDR3 DNA is TGTGCCAGCAGCGCCAACACCGGGGAGCTGTTTTTT. This encodes CASSANTGELFF.

V and J are TRBV4-3 and TRBJ2-1, with TRBD2 matching 9 bases. V lost 4 bases, J lost 9 bases, and 13 bases stayed unmatched. Germline V lookup: CDR1 LGHNA, CDR2 YSLEER. The CDR3 contains 16 residues. The CDR3 loop reads CASSRRALAGELEQFF. In DNA, the CDR3 is TGCGCCAGCAGCCGAAGGGCGTTAGCGGGAGAACTTGAGCAGTTCTTC.

The J gene is TRBJ1-1, the V gene TRBV5-6; 11 bases agree with TRBD1. Germline V gene lookup returns CDR1 SGHDT and CDR2 YYEEEE. This CDR3 comprises 14 residues. V lost 4 bases to trimming and J lost 4 bases; unmatched junction nucleotides: 3. CDR3 nucleotide sequence: TGTGCCAGCAGCCGGGACAGGGGGTTCACTGAAGCTTTCTTT. This sequence encodes CASSRDRGFTEAFF. The full variable domain, with the rest looked up from reference TRBV5-6 and TRBJ1-1, is DAGVTQSPTHLIKTRGQQVTLRCSPKSGHDTVSWYQQALGQGPQFIFQYYEEEERQRGNFPDRFSGHQFPNYSSELNVNALLLGDSALYLCASSRDRGFTEAFFGQGTRLTVV.

As to this clone: This same CDR3 is encoded by further DNA sequences in the sample. The V and J genes are TRBV19 and TRBJ2-7; maybe TRBD2 (6 bases). Germline CDR1 is LNHDA and CDR2 is SQIVND (reference sequence). V was pared by 5 bases and J by 1 base, with 9 bases between. This CDR3 spans 13 amino acids. The CDR3 sequence is CASSVGSSYEQYF. For the CDR3, the DNA is TGTGCCAGTAGTGTCGGGAGTTCCTACGAGCAGTACTTC.

This clone came up once. The chain couples TRBV6-1 to TRBJ1-1, with D unclear. Per germline, CDR1 MNHNS and CDR2 SASEGT. The CDR3 covers 14 residues. Trimming shortened V by 6 bases and J by 5 bases, and 16 bases separated the two germline ends. This chain's CDR3 is CASRERAGLTEAFF. The CDR3, as DNA: TGTGCCAGCAGAGAGAGGGCGGGTTTAACTGAAGCTTTCTTT.

This clone was detected only a few times. The CDR3 coding sequence is TGTGCCAGCAGCTTAGATACAGGGGGCGGAAACACCATATATTTT. This encodes CASSLDTGGGNTIYF. The rearrangement joins TRBV7-2 to TRBJ1-3; 9 bases are a match to TRBD1. The length of the CDR3 is 15 residues. Germline V gene lookup returns CDR1 SGHTA and CDR2 FQGNSA. With V trimmed by 1 base and J by 4 bases, 2 bases remained unmatched.

The V and J genes are TRBV18 and TRBJ1-2; 10 nucleotides agree with TRBD1. The CDR3 is 15 residues long. The germline V gene encodes CDR1 KGHSH and CDR2 LQKENI. J gave up 5 bases and V 2 bases, and 5 bases lay outside the gene matches. CDR3 DNA sequence: TGTGCCAGCTCACCAAAAGGGACAGGGGAGTATGGCTACACCTTC. Its translation is CASSPKGTGEYGYTF.

The V gene is TRBV15, the J gene TRBJ2-1, with 11 bases aligning to TRBD2. The ends lost 0 bases at V and 10 bases at J; junction bases unmatched: 17. Germline V lookup: CDR1 LNHNV, CDR2 YYDKDF (reference sequence). The CDR3 is 19 amino acids. CDR3 in amino acids: CATSRERAMDSGRAREQFF. CDR3 DNA sequence: TGTGCCACCAGCAGAGAAAGGGCTATGGATAGCGGGAGGGCCCGAGAGCAGTTCTTC.

For this clone: A single base separates this from a much larger clone, so it may be a read error. The identical CDR3 is also encoded by other nucleotide sequences in the sample. This chain links TRBV7-9 with TRBJ1-5; D unclear. The CDR3 contains 12 residues. The ends were cut back, 3 bases at V and 5 bases at J, with 5 bases in the middle. Germline V gene lookup returns CDR1 SEHNR and CDR2 FQNEAQ (reference sequence). CDR3 DNA sequence: TGTGCCAGCAGCTTTGGCGATCAGCCCCAGCATTTT. Translation: CASSFGDQPQHF.

The gene calls are TRBV7-3 and TRBJ1-3, with 7 bases fitting TRBD1. With V trimmed by 4 bases and J by 1 base, 1 base remained unmatched. This CDR3 comprises 14 residues. Germline loops: CDR1 SGHTA, CDR2 FQGTGA. In nucleotides, the CDR3 is TGTGCCAGCAGCTCGACAGGGTCTGGAAACACCATATATTTT. This translates into CASSSTGSGNTIYF.

As for this clone: A much larger clone lies a single base off, so this may be a read error. The same CDR3 also results from other DNA sequences found in this sample. The V gene is TRBV10-3, the J gene TRBJ2-2; D unclear. This CDR3 comprises 14 residues. Trimming pared 0 bases from V and 1 base from J, leaving 3 bases between. Looked up from germline, CDR1 is ENHRY and CDR2 is SYGVKD. The CDR3 DNA follows: TGTGCCATCAGTGAGTCCGAGAACACCGGGGAGCTGTTTTTT. It specifies CAISESENTGELFF.

The chain employs TRBV7-2 and TRBJ1-2; 7 bases match TRBD1. The CDR3 runs 13 residues. Trimming removed 5 bases from V and 4 bases from J; junction bases left unmatched: 4. Germline loops: CDR1 SGHTA, CDR2 FQGNSA. DNA of the CDR3: TGTGCCAGCAGCCCAGGGACAGCCTATGGCTACACCTTC. It translates to CASSPGTAYGYTF.

The V and J genes are TRBV5-8 and TRBJ2-2; D tentatively fits TRBD1 or TRBD2 (5 bases each). The CDR3 spans 15 residues. Trimming took off 1 base at V and 4 bases at J, with 11 bases between the two ends. CDR1 and CDR2 (germline): SGHTS, YDEGEE. The CDR3 DNA sequence: TGTGCCAGCAGCTTGCAGGGTCGGGGCACCGGGGAGCTGTTTTTT. Protein sequence: CASSLQGRGTGELFF.

The chain carries TRBV28 and TRBJ2-4, with TRBD1 identical over 7 bases. Trimming removed 6 bases from V and 7 bases from J; junction bases left unmatched: 9. Germline-derived CDR1 and CDR2 are MDHEN and SYDVKM. CDR3 length equals 14 residues. The CDR3 nucleotides are TGTGCCAGCAGCCTGGACAGGCCGGGTAACATTCAGTACTTC. This encodes CASSLDRPGNIQYF.

The DNA of the CDR3 is TGTGCCAGTAGTATGTCCCTCGGCGGTCTCTATGGCTACACCTTC. The encoded protein is CASSMSLGGLYGYTF. This rearrangement joins TRBV19 to TRBJ1-2, with D unclear. The CDR3 length is 15 residues. V was trimmed by 3 bases and J by 4 bases, leaving 15 bases between them. The germline CDR1 and CDR2 sequences are LNHDA and SQIVND (reference sequence).

V usage is TRBV4-3 and J usage is TRBJ2-1, with 10 bases matching TRBD2. V lost 0 bases and J lost 1; bases outside the gene matches: 9. From germline, CDR1 is LGHNA and CDR2 YSLEER. The CDR3 consists of 19 residues. The CDR3 protein is CASSQERASGSRSYNEQFF. CDR3 DNA: TGCGCCAGCAGCCAAGAAAGAGCTAGCGGGAGTCGATCCTACAATGAGCAGTTCTTC.

The chain has TRBV5-1 and TRBJ1-1; TRBD1 might be the D (6 bases). The CDR3 is 13 residues long. Germline CDR1 reads SGHRS; CDR2 reads YFSETQ. Between the trimmed V and J ends, which lost 0 bases and 7 bases, there was a span of 10 bases. The CDR3 is CASSLDGQFEAFF. Here the CDR3 DNA reads TGCGCCAGCAGCTTGGATGGACAGTTTGAAGCTTTCTTT.

This clone was counted a few times. The gene calls are TRBV11-2 and TRBJ1-2; D remains unclear. Trimming removed 0 bases at V and 4 bases at J, with 12 bases between. The CDR3 runs 15 residues. Per germline, CDR1 SGHAT and CDR2 FQNNGV. The CDR3 is CASSLEGRAIYGYTF. CDR3 DNA: TGTGCCAGCAGCTTAGAGGGTCGGGCGATCTATGGCTACACCTTC.

The chain recombines TRBV7-9 with TRBJ2-7; the match to TRBD1 covers 9 bases. The CDR3 sequence is 16 residues long. Germline assignment: CDR1 SEHNR and CDR2 FQNEAQ (reference sequence). Unmatched junction bases numbered 8, after V lost 5 bases and J lost 0 bases. The CDR3 region has the DNA TGTGCCAGCAGCGAGCCGACAGGGGGACCCTCCTACGAGCAGTACTTC. The encoded protein is CASSEPTGGPSYEQYF.